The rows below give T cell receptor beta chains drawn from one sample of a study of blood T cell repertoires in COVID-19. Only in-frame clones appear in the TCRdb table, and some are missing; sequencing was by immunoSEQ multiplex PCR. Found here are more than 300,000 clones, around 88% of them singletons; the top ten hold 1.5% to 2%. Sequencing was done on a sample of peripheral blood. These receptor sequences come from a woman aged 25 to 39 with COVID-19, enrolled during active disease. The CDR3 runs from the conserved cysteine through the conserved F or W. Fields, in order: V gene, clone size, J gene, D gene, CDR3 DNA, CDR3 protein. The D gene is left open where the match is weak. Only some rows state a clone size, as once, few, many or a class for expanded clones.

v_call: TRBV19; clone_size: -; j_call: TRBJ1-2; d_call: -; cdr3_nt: TGTGCCAGTAGTCCATCACAGATAACAAACTATGGCTACACCTTC; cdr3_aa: CASSPSQITNYGYTF
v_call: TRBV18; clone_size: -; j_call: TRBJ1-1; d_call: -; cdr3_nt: TGTGCCAGCTCGGCAACTGCGAGACAGACTGAAGCTTTCTTT; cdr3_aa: CASSATARQTEAFF
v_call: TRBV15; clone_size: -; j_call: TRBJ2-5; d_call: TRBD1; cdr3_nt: TGTGCCACCAGCCCGGGACAGGGGGTAGTTGGAGAGACCCAGTACTTC; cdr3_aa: CATSPGQGVVGETQYF
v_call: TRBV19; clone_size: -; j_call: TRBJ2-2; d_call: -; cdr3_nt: TGTGCCAGTAGTGGACAGTTCGATACCGGGGAGCTGTTTTTT; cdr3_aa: CASSGQFDTGELFF
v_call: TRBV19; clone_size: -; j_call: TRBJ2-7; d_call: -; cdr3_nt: TGTGCCAGTAGTATATCGGGGTTCTACGAGCAGTACTTC; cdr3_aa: CASSISGFYEQYF
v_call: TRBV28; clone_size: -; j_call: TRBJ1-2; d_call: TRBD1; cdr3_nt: TGTGCCAGCAGTAGACAGGGTTACACCTTC; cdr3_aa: CASSRQGYTF
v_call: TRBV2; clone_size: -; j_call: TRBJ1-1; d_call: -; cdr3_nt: TGTGCCAGCAGTGCCCGGGAATTCAACACTGAAGCTTTCTTT; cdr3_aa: CASSAREFNTEAFF
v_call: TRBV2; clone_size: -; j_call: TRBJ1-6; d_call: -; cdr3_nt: TGTGCCAGCAGTGAGGGCCCGAACGGTTCACCCCTCCACTTT; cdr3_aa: CASSEGPNGSPLHF
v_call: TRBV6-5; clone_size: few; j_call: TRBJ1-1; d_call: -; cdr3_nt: TGTGCCAGCAGTTACTCTAGGGAGGAGATGAACACTGAAGCTTTCTTT; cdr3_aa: CASSYSREEMNTEAFF
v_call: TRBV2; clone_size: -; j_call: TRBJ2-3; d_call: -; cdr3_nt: TGTGCCAGCAGTGGCGGGGCCATCCGTCGGGATACGCAGTATTTT; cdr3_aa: CASSGGAIRRDTQYF
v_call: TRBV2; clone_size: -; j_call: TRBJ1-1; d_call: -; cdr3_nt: TGTGCCAGCAGTGTAAGTGAGCAATACACTGAAGCTTTCTTT; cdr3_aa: CASSVSEQYTEAFF
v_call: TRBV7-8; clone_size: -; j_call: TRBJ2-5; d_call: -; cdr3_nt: TGTGCCAGCAGCTTACAAGTTCCCGGGACAATCATACAAGAGACCCAGTACTTC; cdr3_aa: CASSLQVPGTIIQETQYF
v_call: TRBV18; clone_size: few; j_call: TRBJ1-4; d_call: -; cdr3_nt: TGTGCCAGCTCGACAGATGCTAATGAAAAACTGTTTTTT; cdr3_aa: CASSTDANEKLFF
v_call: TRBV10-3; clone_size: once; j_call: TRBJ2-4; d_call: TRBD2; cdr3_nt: TGTGCCATCAGTGAGAGATTCGAGCGGGGGACCAAAAACATTCAGTACTTC; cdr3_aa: CAISERFERGTKNIQYF
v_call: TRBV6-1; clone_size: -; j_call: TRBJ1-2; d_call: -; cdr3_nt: TGTGCCAGCAGTTTCGACAGAGCTAACTATGGCTACACCTTC; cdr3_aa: CASSFDRANYGYTF
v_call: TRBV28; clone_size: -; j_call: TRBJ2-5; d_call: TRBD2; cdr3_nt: TGTGCCAGCAGTTTCTTGGGACTAGCGGGGCCAATTTCGCAGACCCAGTACTTC; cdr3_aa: CASSFLGLAGPISQTQYF
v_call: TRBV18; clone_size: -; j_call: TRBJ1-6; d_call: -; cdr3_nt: TGTGCCAGCTCACCACGGCCGTATAATTCACCCCTCCACTTT; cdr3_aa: CASSPRPYNSPLHF
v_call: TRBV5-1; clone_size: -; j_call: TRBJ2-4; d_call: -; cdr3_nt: TGCGCCAGCAGCTTGGGGCGGTTACTAGCCAAAAACATTCAGTACTTC; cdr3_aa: CASSLGRLLAKNIQYF
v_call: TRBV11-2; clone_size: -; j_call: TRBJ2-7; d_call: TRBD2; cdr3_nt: TGTGCCAGCAGCTTACGCGCCAGGGACTACTCCTACGAGCAGTACTTC; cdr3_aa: CASSLRARDYSYEQYF
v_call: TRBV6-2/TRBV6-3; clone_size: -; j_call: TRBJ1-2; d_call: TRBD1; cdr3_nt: TGTGCCAGCAGTTATTCCGGGACAGGGGGAAGCTACACCTTC; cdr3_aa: CASSYSGTGGSYTF
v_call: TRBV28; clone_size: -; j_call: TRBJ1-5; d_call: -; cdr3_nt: TGTGCCAGCATAGGCAGGGCGAGCAATCAGCCCCAGCATTTT; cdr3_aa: CASIGRASNQPQHF
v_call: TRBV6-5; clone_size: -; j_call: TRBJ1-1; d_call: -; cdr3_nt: TGTGCCAGCAGTTACGTTCTGGGCCCGGCCACTGAAGCTTTCTTT; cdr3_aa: CASSYVLGPATEAFF
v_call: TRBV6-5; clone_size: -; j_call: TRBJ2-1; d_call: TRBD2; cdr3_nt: TGTGCCAGCAGTTATTTAGCGGGGAACTCCTACAATGAGCAGTTCTTC; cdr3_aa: CASSYLAGNSYNEQFF
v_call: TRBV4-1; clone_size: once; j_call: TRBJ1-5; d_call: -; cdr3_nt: TGCGCCAGCAGCCAAGTCTTCAATCAGCCCCAGCATTTT; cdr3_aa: CASSQVFNQPQHF
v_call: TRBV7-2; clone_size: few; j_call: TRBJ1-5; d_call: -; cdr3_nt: TGTGCCAGCAGCTTAGATTACGGGCAGCCCCAGCATTTT; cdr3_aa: CASSLDYGQPQHF
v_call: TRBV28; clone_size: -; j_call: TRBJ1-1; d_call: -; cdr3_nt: TGTGTCAGCAAGGCGGGGAACACTGAAGCTTTCTTT; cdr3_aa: CVSKAGNTEAFF
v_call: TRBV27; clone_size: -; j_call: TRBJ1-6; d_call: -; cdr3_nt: TGTGCCAGCAGTTTCGGTAGAATCCCCTCACCCCTCCACTTT; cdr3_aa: CASSFGRIPSPLHF
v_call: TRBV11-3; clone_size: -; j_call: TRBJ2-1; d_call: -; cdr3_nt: TGTGCCAGCAGTTCCGGGGTGAGGGACAATGAGCAGTTCTTC; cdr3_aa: CASSSGVRDNEQFF
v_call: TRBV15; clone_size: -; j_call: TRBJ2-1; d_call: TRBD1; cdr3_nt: TGTGCCACCAGCGGGGACAGGGTCAATGAGCAGTTCTTC; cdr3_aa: CATSGDRVNEQFF
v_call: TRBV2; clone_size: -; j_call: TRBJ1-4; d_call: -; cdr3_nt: TGTGCCAGCAGTCGGGACTCGGAAAAACTGTTTTTT; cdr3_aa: CASSRDSEKLFF
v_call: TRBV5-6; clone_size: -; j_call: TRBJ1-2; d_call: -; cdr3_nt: TGTGCCAGCAGCTTAAGAGTCAACTATGGCTACACCTTC; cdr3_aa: CASSLRVNYGYTF
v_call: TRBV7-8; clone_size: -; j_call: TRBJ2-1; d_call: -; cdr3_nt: TGTGCCAGCAGCCCAGCCGGGACACTGGAGCAGTTCTTC; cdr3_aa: CASSPAGTLEQFF
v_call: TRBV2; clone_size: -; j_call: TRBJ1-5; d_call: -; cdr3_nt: TGTGCCAGCAGTGGAGGGATTAACAATCAGCCCCAGCATTTT; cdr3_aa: CASSGGINNQPQHF
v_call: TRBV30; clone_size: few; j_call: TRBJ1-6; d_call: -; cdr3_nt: TGTGCCTGGAGTGTAAAAACAGTTAGCTCCTATAATTCACCCCTCCACTTT; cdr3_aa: CAWSVKTVSSYNSPLHF
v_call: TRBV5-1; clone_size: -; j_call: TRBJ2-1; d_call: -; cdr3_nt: TGCGCCAGCAGCTTGGGACAGTCCTACAATGAGCAGTTCTTC; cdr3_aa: CASSLGQSYNEQFF
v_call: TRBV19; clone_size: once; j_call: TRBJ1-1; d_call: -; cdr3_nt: TGTGCCAGCTTAGGGACACTGAACACTGAAGCTTTCTTT; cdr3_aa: CASLGTLNTEAFF
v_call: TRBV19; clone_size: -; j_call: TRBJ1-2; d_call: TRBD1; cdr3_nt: TGTGCCAGTACCCCCCGACAGGGGTACTATGGCTACACCTTC; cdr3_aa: CASTPRQGYYGYTF